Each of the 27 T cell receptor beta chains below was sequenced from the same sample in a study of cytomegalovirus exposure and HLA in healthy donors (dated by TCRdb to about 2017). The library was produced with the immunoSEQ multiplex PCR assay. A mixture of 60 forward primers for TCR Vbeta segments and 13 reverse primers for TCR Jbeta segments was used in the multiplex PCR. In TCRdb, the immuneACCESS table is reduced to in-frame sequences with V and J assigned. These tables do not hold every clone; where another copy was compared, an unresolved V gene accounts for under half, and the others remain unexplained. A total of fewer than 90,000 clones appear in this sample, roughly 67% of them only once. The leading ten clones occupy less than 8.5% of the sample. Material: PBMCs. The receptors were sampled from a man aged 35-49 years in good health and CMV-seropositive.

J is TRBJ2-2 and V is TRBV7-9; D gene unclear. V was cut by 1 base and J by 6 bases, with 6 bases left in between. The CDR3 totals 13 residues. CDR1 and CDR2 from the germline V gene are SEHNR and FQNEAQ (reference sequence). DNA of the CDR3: TGTGCCAGCAGCTTAGGAGTCCCCGGGGAGCTGTTTTTT. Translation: CASSLGVPGELFF.

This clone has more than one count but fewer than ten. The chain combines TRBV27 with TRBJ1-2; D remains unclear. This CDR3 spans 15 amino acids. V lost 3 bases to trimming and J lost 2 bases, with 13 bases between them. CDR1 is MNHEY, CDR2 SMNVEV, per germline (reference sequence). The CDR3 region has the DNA TGTGCCAGCAGTTTGAGCCAAATAACGAACTATGGCTACACCTTC. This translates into CASSLSQITNYGYTF.

CDR3 loop: CASSLVPTQETQYF. DNA of the CDR3: TGCGCCAGCAGCTTGGTCCCTACCCAAGAGACCCAGTACTTC. The chain joins TRBV5-1 to TRBJ2-5; D remains unclear. Germline loops: CDR1 SGHRS, CDR2 YFSETQ. This CDR3 comprises 14 residues. V was cut by 0 bases and J by 1 base, with 7 bases left in between.

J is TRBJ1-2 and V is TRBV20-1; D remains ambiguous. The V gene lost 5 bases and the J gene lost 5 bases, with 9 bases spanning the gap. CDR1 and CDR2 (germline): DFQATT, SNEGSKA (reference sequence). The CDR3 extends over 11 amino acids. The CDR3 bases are TGCAGTGCTGCCGGACTTTATGGCTACACCTTC. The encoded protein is CSAAGLYGYTF.

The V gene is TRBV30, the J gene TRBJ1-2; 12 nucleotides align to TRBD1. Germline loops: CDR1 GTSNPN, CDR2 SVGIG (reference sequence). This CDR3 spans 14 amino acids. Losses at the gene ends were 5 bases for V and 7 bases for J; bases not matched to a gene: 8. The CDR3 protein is CAWGPGTGGLGYTF. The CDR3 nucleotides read TGTGCCTGGGGTCCCGGGACAGGGGGCCTTGGCTACACCTTC.

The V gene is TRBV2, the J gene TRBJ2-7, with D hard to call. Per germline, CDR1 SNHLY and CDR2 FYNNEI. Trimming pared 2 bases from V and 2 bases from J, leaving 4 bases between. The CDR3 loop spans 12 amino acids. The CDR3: CASSEPAYEQYF. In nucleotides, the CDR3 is TGTGCCAGCAGTGAACCCGCCTACGAGCAGTACTTC.

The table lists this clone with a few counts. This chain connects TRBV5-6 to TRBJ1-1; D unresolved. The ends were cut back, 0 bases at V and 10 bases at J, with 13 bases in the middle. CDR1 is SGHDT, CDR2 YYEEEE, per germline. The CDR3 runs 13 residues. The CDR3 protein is CASSLALDGRAFF. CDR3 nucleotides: TGTGCCAGCAGCTTGGCCTTGGACGGGAGAGCTTTCTTT.

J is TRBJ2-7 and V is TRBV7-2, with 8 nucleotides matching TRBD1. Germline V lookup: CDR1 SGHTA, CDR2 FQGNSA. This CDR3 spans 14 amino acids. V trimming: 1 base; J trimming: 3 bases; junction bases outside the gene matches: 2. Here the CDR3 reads CASSLGQGIYEQYF. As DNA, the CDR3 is TGTGCCAGCAGCTTAGGACAGGGGATCTACGAGCAGTACTTC.

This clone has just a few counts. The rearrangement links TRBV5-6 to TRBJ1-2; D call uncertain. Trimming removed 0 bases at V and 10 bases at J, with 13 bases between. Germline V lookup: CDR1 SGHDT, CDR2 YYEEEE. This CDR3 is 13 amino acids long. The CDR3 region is CASSLGRTRIYTF. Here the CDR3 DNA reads TGTGCCAGCAGCTTGGGCCGCACGAGAATCTACACCTTC.

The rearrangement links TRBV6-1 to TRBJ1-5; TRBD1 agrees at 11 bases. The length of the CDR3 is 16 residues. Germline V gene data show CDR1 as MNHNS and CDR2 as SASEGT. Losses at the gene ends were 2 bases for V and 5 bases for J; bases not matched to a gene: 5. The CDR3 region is CASSEPRDRGYQPQHF. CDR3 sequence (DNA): TGTGCCAGCAGTGAACCCCGGGACAGGGGGTATCAGCCCCAGCATTTT.

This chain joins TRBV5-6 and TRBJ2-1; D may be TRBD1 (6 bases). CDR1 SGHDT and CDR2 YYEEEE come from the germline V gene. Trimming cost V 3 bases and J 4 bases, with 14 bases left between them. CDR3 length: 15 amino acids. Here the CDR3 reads CASSSGTTRYNEQFF. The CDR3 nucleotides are TGTGCCAGCAGCTCGGGGACAACACGTTACAATGAGCAGTTCTTC.

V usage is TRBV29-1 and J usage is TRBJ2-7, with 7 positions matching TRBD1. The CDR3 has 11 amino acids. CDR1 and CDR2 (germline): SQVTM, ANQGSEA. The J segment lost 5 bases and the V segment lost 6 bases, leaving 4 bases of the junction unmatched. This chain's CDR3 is CSVRQGHEQYF. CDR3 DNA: TGCAGCGTCAGACAGGGCCACGAGCAGTACTTC.

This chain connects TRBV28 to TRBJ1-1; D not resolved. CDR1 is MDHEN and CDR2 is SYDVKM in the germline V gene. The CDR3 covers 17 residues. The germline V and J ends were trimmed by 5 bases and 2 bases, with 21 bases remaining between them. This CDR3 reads CASSLRTGRFFNTEAFF. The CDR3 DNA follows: TGTGCCAGCAGTCTCCGGACTGGGCGGTTCTTTAACACTGAAGCTTTCTTT.

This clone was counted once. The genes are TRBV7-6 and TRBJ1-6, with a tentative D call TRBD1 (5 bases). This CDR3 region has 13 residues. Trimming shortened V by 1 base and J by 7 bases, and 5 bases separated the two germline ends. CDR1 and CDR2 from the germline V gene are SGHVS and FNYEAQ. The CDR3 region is CASSLGQNSPLHF. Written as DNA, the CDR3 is TGTGCCAGCAGCTTAGGACAGAATTCACCCCTCCACTTT.

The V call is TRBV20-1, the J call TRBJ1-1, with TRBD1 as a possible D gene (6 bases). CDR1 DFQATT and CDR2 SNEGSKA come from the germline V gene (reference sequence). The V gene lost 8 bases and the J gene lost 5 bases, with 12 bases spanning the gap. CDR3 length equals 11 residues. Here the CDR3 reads CSTEGGTEAFF. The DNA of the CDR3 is TGCAGTACCGAGGGGGGGACTGAAGCTTTCTTT.

In DNA form, the CDR3 reads TGTGCCAGCAGCTTAGCGAAGACTAGGCCCAACCAAGAGACCCAGTACTTC. It is translated as CASSLAKTRPNQETQYF. The chain employs TRBV7-2 and TRBJ2-5; tentative D call: TRBD2 (6 bases). Looked up from germline, CDR1 is SGHTA and CDR2 is FQGNSA. The CDR3 loop spans 17 amino acids. Trimming took 0 bases from V and 0 from J, leaving 14 bases between them.

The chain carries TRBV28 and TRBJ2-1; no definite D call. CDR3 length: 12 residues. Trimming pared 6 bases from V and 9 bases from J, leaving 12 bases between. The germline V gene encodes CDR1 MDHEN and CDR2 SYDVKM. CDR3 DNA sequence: TGTGCCAGCAGCAGAGGATTCGCTGAGCAGTTCTTC. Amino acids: CASSRGFAEQFF.

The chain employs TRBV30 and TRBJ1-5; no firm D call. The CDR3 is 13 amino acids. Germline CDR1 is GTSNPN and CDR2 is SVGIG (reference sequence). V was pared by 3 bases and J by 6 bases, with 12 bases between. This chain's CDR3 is CAWSRSLGQPQHF. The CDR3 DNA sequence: TGTGCCTGGAGCCGTAGCCTTGGTCAGCCCCAGCATTTT.

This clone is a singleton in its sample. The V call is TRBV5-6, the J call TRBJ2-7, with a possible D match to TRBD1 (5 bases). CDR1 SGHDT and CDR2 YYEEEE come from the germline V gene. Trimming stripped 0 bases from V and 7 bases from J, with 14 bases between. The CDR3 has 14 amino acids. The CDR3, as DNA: TGTGCCAGCAGCTTGGCAGGGCCTACTGTGGAGCAGTACTTC. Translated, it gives CASSLAGPTVEQYF.

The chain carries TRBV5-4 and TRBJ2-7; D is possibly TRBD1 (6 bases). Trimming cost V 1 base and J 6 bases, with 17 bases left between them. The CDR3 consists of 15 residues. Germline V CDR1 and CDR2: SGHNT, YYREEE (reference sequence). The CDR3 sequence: CASSLRTGTLAEQYF. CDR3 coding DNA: TGTGCCAGCAGCTTGCGCACAGGGACGTTAGCCGAGCAGTACTTC.

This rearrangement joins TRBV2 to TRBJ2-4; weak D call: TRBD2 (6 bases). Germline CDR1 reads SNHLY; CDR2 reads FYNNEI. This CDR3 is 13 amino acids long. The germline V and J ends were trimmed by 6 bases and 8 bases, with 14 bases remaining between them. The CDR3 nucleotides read TGTGCCAGCAGGACGGGAGTAAGTGACATTCAGTACTTC. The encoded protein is CASRTGVSDIQYF. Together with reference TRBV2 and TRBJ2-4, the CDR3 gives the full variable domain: EPEVTQTPSHQVTQMGQEVILRCVPISNHLYFYWYRQILGQKVEFLVSFYNNEISEKSEIFDDQFSVERPDGSNFTLKIRSTKLEDSAMYFCASRTGVSDIQYFGAGTRLSVL.

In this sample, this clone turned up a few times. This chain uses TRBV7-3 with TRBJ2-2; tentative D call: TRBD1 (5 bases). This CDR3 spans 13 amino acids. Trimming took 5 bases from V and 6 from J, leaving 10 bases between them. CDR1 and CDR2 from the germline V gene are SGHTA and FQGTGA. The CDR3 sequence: CASSPRQSGELFF. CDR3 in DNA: TGTGCCAGCAGCCCACGACAGTCCGGGGAGCTGTTTTTT.

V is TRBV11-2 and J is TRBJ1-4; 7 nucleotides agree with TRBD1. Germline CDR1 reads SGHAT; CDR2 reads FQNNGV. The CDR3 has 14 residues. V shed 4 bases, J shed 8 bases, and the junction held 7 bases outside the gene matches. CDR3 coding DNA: TGTGCCAGCAGCTCGAGACAGGGATGGGAAAAACTGTTTTTT. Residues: CASSSRQGWEKLFF. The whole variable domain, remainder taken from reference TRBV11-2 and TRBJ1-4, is EAGVAQSPRYKIIEKRQSVAFWCNPISGHATLYWYQQILGQGPKLLIQFQNNGVVDDSQLPKDRFSAERLKGVDSTLKIQPAKLEDSAVYLCASSSRQGWEKLFFGSGTQLSVL.

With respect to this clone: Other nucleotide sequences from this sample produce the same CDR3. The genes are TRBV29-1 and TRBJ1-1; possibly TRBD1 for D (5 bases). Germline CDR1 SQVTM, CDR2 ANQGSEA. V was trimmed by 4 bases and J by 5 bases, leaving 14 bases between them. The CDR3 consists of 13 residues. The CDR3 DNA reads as TGCAGCGTTGCGGCAGGGCGAGATACTGAAGCTTTCTTT. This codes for CSVAAGRDTEAFF.

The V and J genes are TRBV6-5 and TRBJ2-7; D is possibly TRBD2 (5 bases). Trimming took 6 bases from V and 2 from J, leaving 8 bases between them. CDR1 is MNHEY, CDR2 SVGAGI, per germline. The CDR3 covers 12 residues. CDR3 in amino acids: CASRGSPYEQYF. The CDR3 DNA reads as TGTGCCAGCAGGGGGAGCCCCTACGAGCAGTACTTC.

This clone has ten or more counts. In DNA, the CDR3 is TGTGCCAGCAGTGAAGTGGGGGGGCCAGGAGATACGCAGTATTTT. This codes for CASSEVGGPGDTQYF. The rearrangement joins TRBV2 to TRBJ2-3, with a possible D match to TRBD2 (7 bases). The germline V gene has CDR1 SNHLY and CDR2 FYNNEI. Between the trimmed V and J ends, which lost 1 base and 5 bases, there was a span of 13 bases. The CDR3 length is 15 residues. Supplemented by reference TRBV2 and TRBJ2-3, the full variable domain reads EPEVTQTPSHQVTQMGQEVILRCVPISNHLYFYWYRQILGQKVEFLVSFYNNEISEKSEIFDDQFSVERPDGSNFTLKIRSTKLEDSAMYFCASSEVGGPGDTQYFGPGTRLTVL.

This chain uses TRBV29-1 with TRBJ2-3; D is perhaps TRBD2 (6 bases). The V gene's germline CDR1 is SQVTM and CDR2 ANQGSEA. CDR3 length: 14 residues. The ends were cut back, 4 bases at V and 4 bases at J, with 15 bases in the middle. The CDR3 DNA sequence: TGCAGCGTTGGTGCGGGATCGACAGCAGATACGCAGTATTTT. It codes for CSVGAGSTADTQYF.